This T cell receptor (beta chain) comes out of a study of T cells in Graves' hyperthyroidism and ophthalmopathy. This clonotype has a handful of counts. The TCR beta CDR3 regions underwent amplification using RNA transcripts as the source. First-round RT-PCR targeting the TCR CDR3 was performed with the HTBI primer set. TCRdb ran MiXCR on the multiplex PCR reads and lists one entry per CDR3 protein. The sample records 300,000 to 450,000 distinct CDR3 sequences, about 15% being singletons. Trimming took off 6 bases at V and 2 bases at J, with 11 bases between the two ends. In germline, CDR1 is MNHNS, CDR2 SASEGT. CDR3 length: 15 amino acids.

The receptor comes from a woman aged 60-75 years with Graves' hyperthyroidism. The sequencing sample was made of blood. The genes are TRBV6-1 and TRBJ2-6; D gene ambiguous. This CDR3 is CASSHTGPGANVLTF. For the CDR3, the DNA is TGTGCCAGCAGCCATACCGGGCCTGGGGCCAACGTCCTGACTTTC.